The 17 T cell receptor beta chains reported below all come from one sample, sequenced in a study of blood T cells in healthy people across ages. A sample-barcoded 5' primer and a J-beta primer mix were used in a second PCR of about 7 to 12 cycles. In TCRdb, the 5' RACE reads were re-called with MiXCR into one record per CDR3 protein. Of 730,000 or so distinct CDR3 sequences detected, more than 40% appear once; the ten largest clones hold 20% to 25%. Sequencing used blood. These receptor sequences come from a woman aged 55-70 years in good health.

This clonotype was picked up many times. The chain employs TRBV9 and TRBJ2-1; 11 bases agree with TRBD2. The CDR3 is made up of 16 amino acids. Germline V gene data show CDR1 as SGDLS and CDR2 as YYNGEE. V gave up 1 base and J gave up 10 bases; unmatched junction bases: 10. The CDR3 is CASSVFLAGGPQEQFF. CDR3 bases: TGTGCCAGCAGCGTATTTCTAGCGGGGGGCCCCCAAGAGCAGTTCTTC. The entire variable domain, with the rest obtained from reference TRBV9 and TRBJ2-1, is as follows: DSGVTQTPKHLITATGQRVTLRCSPRSGDLSVYWYQQSLDQGLQFLIQYYNGEERAKGNILERFSAQQFPDLHSELNLSSLELGDSALYFCASSVFLAGGPQEQFFGPGTRLTVL.

This clonotype was counted many times. V is TRBV3-1 and J is TRBJ2-6; D might be TRBD2 (5 bases). The CDR3 runs 15 residues. From germline, CDR1 is LGHDT and CDR2 YNNKEL (reference sequence). Trimming cost V 10 bases and J 1 base, with 14 bases left between them. The DNA of the CDR3 is TGTGCCACTACCACGGCGGGTTCTGGGGCCAACGTCCTGACTTTC. It specifies CATTTAGSGANVLTF.

Worth noting for this clonotype: Being one base from a much bigger clone, this may be a read error. The rearrangement uses TRBV6-1 and TRBJ2-5; the D gene is possibly TRBD2 (6 bases). The J call may be wrong; the DNA end is better matched by TRBJ2-7. CDR1 and CDR2 from the germline V gene are MNHNS and SASEGT. The CDR3 totals 15 residues. The CDR3 loop reads CASSEAGLRACEQYF. CDR3 in DNA: TGTGCCAGCAGTGAGGCGGGACTGAGAGCATGCGAGCAGTACTTC.

This clonotype appeared a single time. The V gene is TRBV20-1, the J gene TRBJ1-5; 8 nucleotides align to TRBD1. The V gene end was trimmed by 3 bases and the J gene end by 9 bases; junction bases not matched to a gene: 7. The CDR3 runs 13 residues. The germline V gene has CDR1 DFQATT and CDR2 SNEGSKA (reference sequence). Written as DNA, the CDR3 is TGCAGTGCTAGCCAACAGGGGGACCGGCCCCAGCATTTT. Protein product: CSASQQGDRPQHF.

The chain combines TRBV9 with TRBJ2-4; the D call may be TRBD1 or TRBD2 (5 bases each). The J call is uncertain, as TRBJ2-7 better fits the DNA end. CDR1 and CDR2 from the germline V gene are SGDLS and YYNGEE. This CDR3 region has 15 residues. CDR3 region: CASSPNPRGAYEQYF. The CDR3 DNA is TGTGCCAGCAGCCCAAACCCCCGGGGCGCCTACGAGCAGTACTTC.

This clonotype was observed at least ten times. This chain connects TRBV29-1 to TRBJ2-3; a possible D gene is TRBD2 (6 bases). Trimming stripped 4 bases from V and 0 bases from J, with 17 bases between. The CDR3 has 16 amino acids. Looked up from germline, CDR1 is SQVTM and CDR2 is ANQGSEA. The CDR3 DNA is TGCAGCGTTGTACCCCGGAGGGGCGGGAGCACAGATACGCAGTATTTT. Its protein is CSVVPRRGGSTDTQYF.

V usage is TRBV6-1 and J usage is TRBJ2-7, with 7 bases lining up with TRBD1. The V and J ends lost 2 bases and 1 base, in that order; junction bases with no gene match: 8. Germline values: CDR1 MNHNS, CDR2 SASEGT. The CDR3 runs 16 residues. The DNA of the CDR3 is TGTGCCAGCAGTGAAATTTGGAGCAGGGGGTCCTACGAGCAGTACTTC. This gives the protein CASSEIWSRGSYEQYF.

This clonotype was observed a single time. This chain links TRBV2 with TRBJ2-5; 8 nucleotides line up with TRBD2. Trimming removed 7 bases from V and 5 bases from J; junction bases left unmatched: 15. Germline CDR1 SNHLY, CDR2 FYNNEI. The CDR3 has 16 residues. CDR3 in amino acids: CASTWGLAGSGETQYF. For the CDR3, the DNA is TGTGCCAGCACCTGGGGGTTAGCGGGGTCAGGGGAGACCCAGTACTTC.

This clonotype was observed a handful of times. V is TRBV29-1 and J is TRBJ1-2; 9 bases are a match to TRBD1. This CDR3 contains 13 residues. From germline, CDR1 is SQVTM and CDR2 ANQGSEA. Unmatched junction bases numbered 4, after V lost 4 bases and J lost 4 bases. CDR3 protein: CSVGTGAGYGYTF. CDR3 coding DNA: TGCAGCGTTGGGACAGGGGCGGGCTATGGCTACACCTTC. Complete variable domain (other parts from reference TRBV29-1 and TRBJ1-2): SAVISQKPSRDICQRGTSLTIQCQVDSQVTMMFWYRQQPGQSLTLIATANQGSEATYESGFVIDKFPISRPNLTFSTLTVSNMSPEDSSIYLCSVGTGAGYGYTFGSGTRLTVV.

The CDR3 DNA sequence: TGTGCCAGCAGTTTAGGTGCACAGGGTGGCTACACCTTC. This codes for CASSLGAQGGYTF. The rearrangement joins TRBV12-3 or TRBV12-4 to TRBJ1-2; perhaps TRBD1 as D (6 bases). CDR3 length: 13 residues. The V end was cut by 1 base, the J end by 7 bases, with 10 bases between.

This clonotype was detected ten times or more. The chain recombines TRBV29-1 with TRBJ2-1; D remains unclear. This CDR3 is built from 10 residues. Germline values: CDR1 SQVTM, CDR2 ANQGSEA. Trimming shortened V by 7 bases and J by 8 bases, and 9 bases separated the two germline ends. The CDR3 protein is CSARADEQFF. In nucleotides, the CDR3 is TGCAGCGCACGTGCGGATGAGCAGTTCTTC.

This clonotype occurred many times. The rearrangement joins TRBV28 to TRBJ2-5, with 12 bases identical to TRBD2. The germline V gene encodes CDR1 MDHEN and CDR2 SYDVKM. The CDR3 loop spans 15 amino acids. V shed 1 base, J shed 11 bases, and the junction held 8 bases outside the gene matches. CDR3 residues: CASSLLRLAGVKQYF. The CDR3 DNA reads TGTGCCAGCAGTTTATTACGACTAGCGGGAGTCAAGCAGTACTTC.

The chain carries TRBV5-1 and TRBJ2-5, with a weak D call TRBD1 (5 bases). V lost 0 bases to trimming and J lost 5 bases, with 17 bases between them. The length of the CDR3 is 16 residues. CDR1 SGHRS and CDR2 YFSETQ come from the germline V gene. The CDR3 protein is CASSLEAGMSRETQYF. The CDR3 DNA is TGCGCCAGCAGCTTGGAGGCAGGGATGAGTCGGGAGACCCAGTACTTC.

The chain uses TRBV9 and TRBJ2-3, with no clear D. Germline-derived CDR1 and CDR2 are SGDLS and YYNGEE. There are 16 residues in the CDR3. Trimming cost V 1 base and J 2 bases, with 14 bases left between them. The CDR3 DNA follows: TGTGCCAGCAGCGTATTCCTCCCAGGATCCACAGATACGCAGTATTTT. It yields the protein CASSVFLPGSTDTQYF.

There are a few counts of this clonotype. J is TRBJ2-1 and V is TRBV9; 9 bases align to TRBD2. Per the germline V gene, CDR1 is SGDLS and CDR2 is YYNGEE. The CDR3 contains 17 residues. The V and J ends lost 4 bases and 1 base, in that order; junction bases with no gene match: 9. In DNA form, the CDR3 reads TGTGCCAGCAGCACTAGCGGGCGGTATACTTCCTACAATGAGCAGTTCTTC. Its translation: CASSTSGRYTSYNEQFF.

The rearrangement joins TRBV12-3 or TRBV12-4 to TRBJ2-3; 10 positions agree with TRBD2. This CDR3 has 14 amino acids. J gave up 4 bases and V 10 bases, and 8 bases lay outside the gene matches. This chain's CDR3 is CATTSGVSADTQYF. The CDR3 bases are TGTGCCACCACTAGCGGGGTGAGCGCAGATACGCAGTATTTT.

This clonotype was picked up a small number of times. The genes are TRBV9 and TRBJ2-1; D unresolved. This CDR3 region has 14 residues. V was pared by 3 bases and J by 0 bases, with 7 bases between. Germline CDR1 reads SGDLS; CDR2 reads YYNGEE. The chain's CDR3 is CASSGYSSYNEQFF. The CDR3 DNA follows: TGTGCCAGCAGCGGCTATAGCTCCTACAATGAGCAGTTCTTC.